The 7 T cell receptor beta chains listed next were all sequenced from one sample in a study of multiple sclerosis patients with progressive multifocal leukoencephalopathy. Some clones are missing from TCRdb's copy, which holds only in-frame ones; the method was immunoSEQ multiplex PCR. The repertoire includes roughly 30,000 clones, around 90% of them detected once, and about 6.1% sits in the top ten. Time point of the sample: time of PML onset. Sequenced material: PBMCs, taken from a patient treated with natalizumab. These receptor sequences come from a woman in her 40s with progressive multifocal leukoencephalopathy.

This chain joins TRBV23-1 and TRBJ1-5; 7 bases are shared with TRBD1. TRBV23-1 is an ORF, with its function uncertain. The ends lost 0 bases at V and 4 bases at J; junction bases unmatched: 9. The CDR3 runs to 17 residues. The chain's CDR3 is CASSQSGGDSPNQPQHF. In DNA, the CDR3 is TGCGCCAGCAGTCAATCTGGCGGGGACAGCCCAAATCAGCCCCAGCATTTT.

The chain couples TRBV11-2 to TRBJ1-1; D is unclear. Trimming pared 5 bases from V and 5 bases from J, leaving 12 bases between. The CDR3 loop spans 13 amino acids. Germline CDR1 reads SGHAT; CDR2 reads FQNNGV. CDR3 region: CASSEGSRTEAFF. In DNA form, the CDR3 reads TGTGCCAGCAGCGAAGGGAGTAGGACTGAAGCTTTCTTT.

The chain joins TRBV10-1 to TRBJ2-3; D is possibly TRBD1 or TRBD2 (5 bases each). The CDR3 consists of 14 residues. CDR1 and CDR2 from the germline V gene are WNHNN and SYGVQD (reference sequence). Trimming removed 11 bases from V and 6 bases from J, with 21 bases in between. CDR3 amino acids: CAGSGTFRKDTQYF. The CDR3 DNA sequence: TGCGCCGGTTCTGGGACCTTTCGCAAGGATACGCAGTATTTT.

The chain recombines TRBV18 with TRBJ2-4; 7 bases are shared with TRBD1. This CDR3 has 15 amino acids. V shed 3 bases, J shed 5 bases, and the junction held 7 bases outside the gene matches. The V gene's germline CDR1 is KGHSH and CDR2 LQKENI. This CDR3 is CASSPLIRGQNIQYF. The CDR3 DNA is TGTGCCAGCTCACCTTTAATTAGGGGGCAAAACATTCAGTACTTC.

The genes are TRBV7-2 and TRBJ1-4; TRBD1 agrees at 7 bases. Unmatched junction bases numbered 3, after V lost 5 bases and J lost 0 bases. Germline CDR1 and CDR2: SGHTA and FQGNSA. The CDR3 spans 15 residues. The CDR3 bases are TGTGCCAGCAGCCAGGGGGGAGCAACTAATGAAAAACTGTTTTTT. It codes for CASSQGGATNEKLFF. Drawing the rest from reference TRBV7-2 and TRBJ1-4, the complete variable domain is GAGVSQSPSNKVTEKGKDVELRCDPISGHTALYWYRQSLGQGLEFLIYFQGNSAPDKSGLPSDRFSAERTGGSVSTLTIQRTQQEDSAVYLCASSQGGATNEKLFFGSGTQLSVL.

V usage is TRBV2 and J usage is TRBJ1-6, with TRBD1 matching 9 bases. CDR3 length: 13 amino acids. Germline assignment: CDR1 SNHLY and CDR2 FYNNEI. J lost 7 bases, V lost 11 bases, and 6 bases had no gene match. CDR3 DNA: TGTGCCGGGGGGGACAGGGAAAATTCACCCCTCCACTTT. Translated: CAGGDRENSPLHF.

The V gene is TRBV28, the J gene TRBJ2-1; 12 bases map to TRBD2. Losses at the gene ends were 5 bases for V and 9 bases for J; bases not matched to a gene: 5. The CDR3 has 14 residues. Germline V gene lookup returns CDR1 MDHEN and CDR2 SYDVKM. The CDR3 loop reads CASSLAGGPGEQFF. In nucleotides, the CDR3 is TGTGCCAGCAGTCTAGCGGGAGGGCCGGGTGAGCAGTTCTTC. The whole variable domain, filled in from reference TRBV28 and TRBJ2-1, reads DVKVTQSSRYLVKRTGEKVFLECVQDMDHENMFWYRQDPGLGLRLIYFSYDVKMKEKGDIPEGYSVSREKKERFSLILESASTNQTSMYLCASSLAGGPGEQFFGPGTRLTVL.